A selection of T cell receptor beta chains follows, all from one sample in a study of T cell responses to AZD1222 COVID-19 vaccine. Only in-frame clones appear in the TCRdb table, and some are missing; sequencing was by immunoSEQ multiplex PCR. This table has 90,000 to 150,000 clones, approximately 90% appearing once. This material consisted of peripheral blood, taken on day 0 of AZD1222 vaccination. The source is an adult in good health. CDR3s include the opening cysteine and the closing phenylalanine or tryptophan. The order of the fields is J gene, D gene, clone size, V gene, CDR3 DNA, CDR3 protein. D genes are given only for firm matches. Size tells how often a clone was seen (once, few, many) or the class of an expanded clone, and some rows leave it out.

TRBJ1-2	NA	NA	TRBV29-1	TGCAGCGTAAAGACAGGTCGTGATGGCTACACCTTC	CSVKTGRDGYTF
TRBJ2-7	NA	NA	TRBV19	TGTGCCAGTAGCCCGGGGGCGTGGGGGGCTACCTACGAGCAGTACTTC	CASSPGAWGATYEQYF
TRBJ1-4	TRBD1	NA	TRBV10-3	TGTGCCATCAGTAGAACAGGGGGGACGGATGAAAAACTGTTTTTT	CAISRTGGTDEKLFF
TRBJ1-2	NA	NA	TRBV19	TGTGCCAGTAGTACGCCGGTCAGACAGCTTGGAGATGGCTACACCTTC	CASSTPVRQLGDGYTF
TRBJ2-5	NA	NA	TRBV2	TGTGCCAGCGGGGCCCCTGACAGTCAAGAGACCCAGTACTTC	CASGAPDSQETQYF
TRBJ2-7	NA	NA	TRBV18	TGTGCCAGCTCACCAACCGGGAGAACCTACGAGCAGTACTTC	CASSPTGRTYEQYF
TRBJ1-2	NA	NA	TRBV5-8	TGTGCCAGCAGCCAGTACAGGGAGCTGGATGGCTACACCTTC	CASSQYRELDGYTF
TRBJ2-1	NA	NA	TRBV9	TGTGCCAGCAGCGTAAGTAGACTATACAATGAGCAGTTCTTC	CASSVSRLYNEQFF
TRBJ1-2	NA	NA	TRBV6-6	TGTGCCAGCAGTTCCGGCTATGGCTACACCTTC	CASSSGYGYTF
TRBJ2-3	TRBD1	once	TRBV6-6	TGTGCCAGCAGTTATACAGGGGGGAGCACAGATACGCAGTATTTT	CASSYTGGSTDTQYF
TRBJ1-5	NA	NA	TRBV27	TGTGCCAGCAGTTTCATAGATCAGCCCCAGCATTTT	CASSFIDQPQHF
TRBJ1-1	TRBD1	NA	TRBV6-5	TGTGCCAGCACCCGGGACAGCCACGCTGAAGCTTTCTTT	CASTRDSHAEAFF
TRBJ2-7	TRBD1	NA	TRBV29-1	TGCAGCGTGGGGACAGACCTCTCCTACGAGCAGTACTTC	CSVGTDLSYEQYF
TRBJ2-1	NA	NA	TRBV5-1	TGCGCCAGCAGCTTTTTGGGGGGGCCCCGGTATGAGCAGTTCTTC	CASSFLGGPRYEQFF
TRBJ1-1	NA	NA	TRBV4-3	TGCGCCAGCAGCCAAGATTCCAGGGGGAACACTGAAGCTTTCTTT	CASSQDSRGNTEAFF
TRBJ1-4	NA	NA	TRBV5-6	TGTGCCAGCAGCCCCATCCGACAGGCCGGTGGCAATGAAAAACTGTTTTTT	CASSPIRQAGGNEKLFF
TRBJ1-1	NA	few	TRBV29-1	TGCACCGAGGGGGGCACGGTCACTGAAGCTTTCTTT	CTEGGTVTEAFF
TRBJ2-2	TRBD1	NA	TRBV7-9	TGTGCCAGCAGCCCAGGGGGCTCCGGGGAGCTGTTTTTT	CASSPGGSGELFF
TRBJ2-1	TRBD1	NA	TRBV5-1	TGCGCCAGCAGCTTGAATACAGGGGCCGGTGAGCAGTTCTTC	CASSLNTGAGEQFF
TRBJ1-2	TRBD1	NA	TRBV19	TGTGCCAGTAGTAGCGACAGGGGGCCAATGGATGGCTACACCTTC	CASSSDRGPMDGYTF
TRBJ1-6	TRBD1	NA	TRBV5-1	TGCGCCAGCAGCTTGGGGACAGGTGGGGACATAAGTTCACCCCTCCACTTT	CASSLGTGGDISSPLHF
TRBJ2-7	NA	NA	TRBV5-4	TGTGCCAGCAGCCAAGACATTTACGAGCAGTACTTC	CASSQDIYEQYF
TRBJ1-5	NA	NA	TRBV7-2	TGTGCCAGCAGCCCAGGGGATAGCAATCAGCCCCAGCATTTT	CASSPGDSNQPQHF
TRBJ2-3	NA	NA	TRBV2	TGTGCCACACAGCCCCTCGTCGCTAGCACAGATACGCAGTATTTT	CATQPLVASTDTQYF
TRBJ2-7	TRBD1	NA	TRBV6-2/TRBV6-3	TGTGCCAGCAGTTACTCGACAGGGGGCTACGAGCAGTACTTC	CASSYSTGGYEQYF
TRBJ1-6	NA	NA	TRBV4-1	TGCGCCAGCAGCCCCTTATGGGAGGGCCTAACACCCCTCCACTTT	CASSPLWEGLTPLHF
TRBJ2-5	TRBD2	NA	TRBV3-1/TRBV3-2	TGTGCCAGCAGCCAAAGTGTGGCGGGGGGCCTCCAAGAGACCCAGTACTTC	CASSQSVAGGLQETQYF
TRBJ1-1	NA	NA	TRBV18	TGTGCCAGCTCACCCCAGGACAGCGACACTGAAGCTTTCTTT	CASSPQDSDTEAFF
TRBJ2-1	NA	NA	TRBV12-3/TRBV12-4	TGTGCCAGCAGTTACGAGTTTCATGAGCAGTTCTTC	CASSYEFHEQFF
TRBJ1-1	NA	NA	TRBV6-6	TGTGCCAGCCTTTCCCAACTCCAACGGGACACTGAAGCTTTCTTT	CASLSQLQRDTEAFF
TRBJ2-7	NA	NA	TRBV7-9	TGTGCCAGCAGCCGAACAGGAGCCTACGAGCAGTACTTC	CASSRTGAYEQYF
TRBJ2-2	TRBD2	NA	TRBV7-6	TGTGCCAGCAGCTTTGTGGCGGGGGGGAACACCGGGGAGCTGTTTTTT	CASSFVAGGNTGELFF
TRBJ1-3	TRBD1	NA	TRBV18	TGTGCCAGCTCACCAGCGACAGGGGCTGGAAACACCATATATTTT	CASSPATGAGNTIYF
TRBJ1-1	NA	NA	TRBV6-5	TGTGCCAGCAGAACCAGGGGGAACACTGAAGCTTTCTTT	CASRTRGNTEAFF
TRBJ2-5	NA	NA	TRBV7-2	TGTGCCAGCAGCCTTAACAAGGATGGGACCCAGTACTTC	CASSLNKDGTQYF
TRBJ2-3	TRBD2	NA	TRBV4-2	TGTGCCAGCAGCCAAGAGGGGACTAGCGGGAGGCCTACGCAGTATTTT	CASSQEGTSGRPTQYF
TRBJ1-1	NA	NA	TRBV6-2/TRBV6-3	TGTGCCAGCAGTTACCCGCCAGGGAGGGGTAACACTGAAGCTTTCTTT	CASSYPPGRGNTEAFF
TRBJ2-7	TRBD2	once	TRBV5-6	TGTGCCAGCAGTGTGGGGGGGTCAGCTGAGCAGTACTTC	CASSVGGSAEQYF
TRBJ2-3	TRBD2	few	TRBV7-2	TGTGCCAGCAGCATCGGGACTAGCGGGGGGGCGGATACGCAGTATTTT	CASSIGTSGGADTQYF
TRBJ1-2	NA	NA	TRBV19	TGTGCCAGTAGTATATCCGGGGCTGACTATGGCTACACCTTC	CASSISGADYGYTF
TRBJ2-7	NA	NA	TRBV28	TGTGCCAGCAGTTTATATGGGGTTGGGACCTACGAGCAGTACTTC	CASSLYGVGTYEQYF
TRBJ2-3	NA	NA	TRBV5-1	TGCGCCAGCAGCTTGGTCCCTTCTAGCACAGATACGCAGTATTTT	CASSLVPSSTDTQYF
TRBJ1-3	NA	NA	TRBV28	TGTGCCAGCAGTTTATACGCCTCTGGAAACACCATATATTTT	CASSLYASGNTIYF
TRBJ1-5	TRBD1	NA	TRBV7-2	TGTGCCAGCAGCTTAATTACAGGGGGCGTGGGCAATCAGCCCCAGCATTTT	CASSLITGGVGNQPQHF
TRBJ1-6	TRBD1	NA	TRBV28	TGTGCCAGCAGGTCAGGGACAGGGGGTTCCGGTGGTTCACCCCTCCACTTT	CASRSGTGGSGGSPLHF
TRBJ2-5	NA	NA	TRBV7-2	TGTGCCAGCAGTCTAGAGGGGTGGCAAGAGACCCAGTACTTC	CASSLEGWQETQYF
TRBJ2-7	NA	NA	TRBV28	TGTGCCAGCAGCCACAGGGACGAGCAGTACTTC	CASSHRDEQYF
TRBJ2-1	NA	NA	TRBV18	TGTGCCAGCTCACCACTGAGGGATGAGCAGTTCTTC	CASSPLRDEQFF
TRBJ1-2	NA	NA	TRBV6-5	TGTGCCAGCAGGCACTCCGGTGTTGGCTACACCTTC	CASRHSGVGYTF